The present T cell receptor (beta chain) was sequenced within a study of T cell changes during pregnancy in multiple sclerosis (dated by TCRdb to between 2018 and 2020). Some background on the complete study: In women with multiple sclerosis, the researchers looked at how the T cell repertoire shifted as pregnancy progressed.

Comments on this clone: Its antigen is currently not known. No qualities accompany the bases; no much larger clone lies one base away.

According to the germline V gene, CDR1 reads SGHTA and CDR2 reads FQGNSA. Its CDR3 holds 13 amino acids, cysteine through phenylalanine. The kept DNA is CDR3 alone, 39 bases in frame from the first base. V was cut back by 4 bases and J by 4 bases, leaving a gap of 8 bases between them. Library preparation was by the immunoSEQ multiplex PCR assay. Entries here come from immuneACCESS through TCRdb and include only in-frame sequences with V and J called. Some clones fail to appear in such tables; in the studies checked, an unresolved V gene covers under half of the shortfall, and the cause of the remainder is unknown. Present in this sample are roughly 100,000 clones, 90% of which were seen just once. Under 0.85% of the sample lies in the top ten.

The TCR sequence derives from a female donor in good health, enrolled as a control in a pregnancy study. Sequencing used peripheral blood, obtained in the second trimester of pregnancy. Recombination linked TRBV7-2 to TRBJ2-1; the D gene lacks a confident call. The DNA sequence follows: TGTGCCAGCAGCTCACGAGAGTACAATGAGCAGTTCTTC. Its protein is CASSSREYNEQFF.